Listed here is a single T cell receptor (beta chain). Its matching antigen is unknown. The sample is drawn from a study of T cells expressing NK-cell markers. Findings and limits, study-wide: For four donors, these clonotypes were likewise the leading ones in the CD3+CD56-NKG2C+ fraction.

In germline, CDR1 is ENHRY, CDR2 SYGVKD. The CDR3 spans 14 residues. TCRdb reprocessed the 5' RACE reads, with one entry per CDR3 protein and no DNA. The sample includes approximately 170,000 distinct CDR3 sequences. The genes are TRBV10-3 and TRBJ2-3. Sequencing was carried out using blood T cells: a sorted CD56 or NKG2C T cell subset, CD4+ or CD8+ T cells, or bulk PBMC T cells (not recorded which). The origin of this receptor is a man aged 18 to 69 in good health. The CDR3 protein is CAIKDPSSTDTQYF.